The rows below give T cell receptor beta chains drawn from one sample of a study of human T cells and chemical hapten exposure. TCRdb recomputed calls from the RACE reads with MiXCR, one row per CDR3 protein. In the table there are roughly 120,000 distinct CDR3 sequences, about 12% of which are singletons. Sequences were derived from whole blood, sampled in connection with sensitization to the hapten diphenylcyclopropenone (DPC). All receptors come from a woman between 50 and 59 years old with alopecia areata. Some clones in this sample may be carry-over from other donors' samples. The CDR3 runs from the conserved cysteine through the conserved F or W. A D gene is named only where the DNA matches it firmly. Only some rows state a clone size, as once, few, many or a class for expanded clones.

d_call j_call v_call clone_size cdr3_nt cdr3_aa
TRBD1 TRBJ1-4 TRBV28 - TGTGCCAGCAGGCAGGGGGGAGCTAATGAAAAACTGTTTTTT CASRQGGANEKLFF
- TRBJ1-5 TRBV10-3 - TGTGCCATCAGTGAGTCAGGTCAACATCAGCCCCAGCATTTT CAISESGQHQPQHF
- TRBJ2-3 TRBV20-1 - TGCAGTGCTAGGCCGCAGGGCACAGATACGCAGTATTTT CSARPQGTDTQYF
TRBD1 TRBJ1-6 TRBV7-6 many TGTGCCAGCAGCTTACGCCCCCCGGGACAGGGGATCGGTTCACCCCTCCACTTT CASSLRPPGQGIGSPLHF
- TRBJ1-3 TRBV29-1 - TGCAGCGTCGCGGGGGGCCTGGAAGTAGGAAACACCATATATTTT CSVAGGLEVGNTIYF
TRBD2 TRBJ2-1 TRBV6-1 - TGTGCCAGCAGTGGACTAGCGGGGGGAGGTAATGAGCAGTTCTTC CASSGLAGGGNEQFF
- TRBJ1-6 TRBV18 many TGTGCCAGCTCACCTACGAGCCAGGGAAGGAATTCACCCCTCCACTTT CASSPTSQGRNSPLHF
TRBD1 TRBJ2-4 TRBV27 few TGTGCCAGCAGTCAGGGGGCGAACATTCAGTACTTC CASSQGANIQYF
- TRBJ1-1 TRBV4-3 few TGCGCCAGCAGCCAAGATTCCTCAGGGATTGCGGGTGAAGCTTTCTTT CASSQDSSGIAGEAFF
TRBD2 TRBJ2-7 TRBV20-1 many TGCAGTGCTAGAACCGGGACTAGCGAGTGGGAGCAGTACTTC CSARTGTSEWEQYF
- TRBJ2-1 TRBV11-2 many TGTGCCAGCAGCTTAGTACCATTAGCCTTTAATGCGAATGAGCAGTTCTTC CASSLVPLAFNANEQFF
TRBD2 TRBJ2-2 TRBV5-1 few TGCGCCAGCAGCGCATCACTAGCGGGGATGGCCGGGGAGCTGTTTTTT CASSASLAGMAGELFF
- TRBJ1-1 TRBV12-3/TRBV12-4 - TGTGCCAGCAGTTTAGGACAGGTTAAAACTGAAGCTTTCTTT CASSLGQVKTEAFF